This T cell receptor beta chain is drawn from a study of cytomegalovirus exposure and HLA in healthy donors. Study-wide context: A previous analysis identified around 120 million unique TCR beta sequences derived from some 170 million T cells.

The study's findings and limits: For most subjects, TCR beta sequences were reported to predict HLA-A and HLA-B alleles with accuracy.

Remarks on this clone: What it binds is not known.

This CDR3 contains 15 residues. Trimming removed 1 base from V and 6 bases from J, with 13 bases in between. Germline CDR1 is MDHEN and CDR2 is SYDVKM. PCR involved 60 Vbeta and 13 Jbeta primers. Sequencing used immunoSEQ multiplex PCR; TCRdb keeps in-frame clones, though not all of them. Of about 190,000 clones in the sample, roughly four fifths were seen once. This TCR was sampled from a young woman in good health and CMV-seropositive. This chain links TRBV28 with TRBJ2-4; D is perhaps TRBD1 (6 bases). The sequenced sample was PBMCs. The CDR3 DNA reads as TGTGCCAGCAGTTTATCACGGACAGTAGGAAACATTCAGTACTTC. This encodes CASSLSRTVGNIQYF. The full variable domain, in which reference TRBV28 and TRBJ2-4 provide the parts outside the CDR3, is DVKVTQSSRYLVKRTGEKVFLECVQDMDHENMFWYRQDPGLGLRLIYFSYDVKMKEKGDIPEGYSVSREKKERFSLILESASTNQTSMYLCASSLSRTVGNIQYFGAGTRLSVL.